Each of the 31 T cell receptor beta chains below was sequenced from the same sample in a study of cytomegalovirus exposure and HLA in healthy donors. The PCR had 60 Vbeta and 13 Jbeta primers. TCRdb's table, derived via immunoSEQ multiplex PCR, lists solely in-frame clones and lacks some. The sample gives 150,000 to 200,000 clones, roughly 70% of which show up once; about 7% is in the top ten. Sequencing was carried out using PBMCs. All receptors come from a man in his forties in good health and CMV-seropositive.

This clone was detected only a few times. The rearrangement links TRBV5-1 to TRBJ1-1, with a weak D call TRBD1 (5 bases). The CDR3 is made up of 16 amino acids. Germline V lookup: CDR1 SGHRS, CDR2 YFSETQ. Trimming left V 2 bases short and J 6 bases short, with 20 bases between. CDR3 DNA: TGCGCCAGCAGCTTAACAGGTGTACAGGTTAGGGCTGAAGCTTTCTTT. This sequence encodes CASSLTGVQVRAEAFF.

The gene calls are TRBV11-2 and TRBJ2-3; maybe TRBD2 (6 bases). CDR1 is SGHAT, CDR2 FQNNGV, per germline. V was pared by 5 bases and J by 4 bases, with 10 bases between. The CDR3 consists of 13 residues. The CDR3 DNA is TGTGCCAGCAGCGTCGGACTATCAGATACGCAGTATTTT. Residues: CASSVGLSDTQYF.

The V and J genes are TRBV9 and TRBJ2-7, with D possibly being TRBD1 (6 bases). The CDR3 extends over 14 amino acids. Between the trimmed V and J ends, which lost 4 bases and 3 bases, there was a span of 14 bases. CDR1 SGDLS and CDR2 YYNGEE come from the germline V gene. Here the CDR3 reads CASSPHDRIYEQYF. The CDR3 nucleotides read TGTGCCAGCAGCCCCCACGACAGGATCTACGAGCAGTACTTC.

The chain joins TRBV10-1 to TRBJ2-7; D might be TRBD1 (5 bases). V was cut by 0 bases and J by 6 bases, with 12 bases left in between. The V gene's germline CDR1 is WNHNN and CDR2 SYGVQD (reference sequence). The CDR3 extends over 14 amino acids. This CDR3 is CASSESYQGCEQYF. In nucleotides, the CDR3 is TGCGCCAGCAGTGAGTCGTACCAGGGTTGCGAGCAGTACTTC.

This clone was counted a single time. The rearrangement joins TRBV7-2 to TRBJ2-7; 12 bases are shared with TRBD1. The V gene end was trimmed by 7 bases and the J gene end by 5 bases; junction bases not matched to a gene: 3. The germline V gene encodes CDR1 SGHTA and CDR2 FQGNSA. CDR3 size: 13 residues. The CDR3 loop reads CASIRDRGHEQYF. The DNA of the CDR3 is TGTGCCAGCATCCGGGACAGGGGGCACGAGCAGTACTTC.

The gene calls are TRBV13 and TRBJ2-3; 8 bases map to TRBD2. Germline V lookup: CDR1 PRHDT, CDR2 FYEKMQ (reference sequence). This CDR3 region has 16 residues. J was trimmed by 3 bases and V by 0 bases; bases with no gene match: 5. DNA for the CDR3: TGTGCCAGCAGCTTAGGCGGGGGGGCCGGGACAGATACGCAGTATTTT. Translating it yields CASSLGGGAGTDTQYF.

In nucleotides, the CDR3 is TGCGCCAGCAGCCCAACGGGACTAGCGGCAGGATTCACAGATACGCAGTATTTT. As protein: CASSPTGLAAGFTDTQYF. V is TRBV5-1 and J is TRBJ2-3, with 11 bases fitting TRBD2. The CDR3 consists of 18 residues. Germline V gives CDR1 SGHRS, CDR2 YFSETQ. Trimming at V came to 4 bases and at J to 2 bases, leaving 12 bases not matched to a gene.

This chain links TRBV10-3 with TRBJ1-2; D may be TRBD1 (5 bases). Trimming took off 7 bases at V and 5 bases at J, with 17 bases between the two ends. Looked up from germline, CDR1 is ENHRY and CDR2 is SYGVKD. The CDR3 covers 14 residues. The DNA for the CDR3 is TGTGCCATCACCTCCCTGGACAAGGCTTATGGCTACACCTTC. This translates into CAITSLDKAYGYTF.

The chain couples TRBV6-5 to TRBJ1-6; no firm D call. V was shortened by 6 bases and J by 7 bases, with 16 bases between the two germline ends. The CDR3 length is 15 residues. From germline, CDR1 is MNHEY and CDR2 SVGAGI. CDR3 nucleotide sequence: TGTGCCAGCAGACCGCCGCGGGGTTGGAATTCACCCCTCCACTTT. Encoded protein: CASRPPRGWNSPLHF.

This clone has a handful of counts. CDR3 in amino acids: CSVAGTGGFNEQFF. As DNA, the CDR3 is TGCAGCGTTGCCGGGACAGGGGGCTTTAATGAGCAGTTCTTC. The chain uses TRBV29-1 and TRBJ2-1; the match to TRBD1 covers 12 bases. V was pared by 4 bases and J by 7 bases, with 5 bases of the junction left unmatched. The germline V gene has CDR1 SQVTM and CDR2 ANQGSEA. The CDR3 is made up of 14 amino acids.

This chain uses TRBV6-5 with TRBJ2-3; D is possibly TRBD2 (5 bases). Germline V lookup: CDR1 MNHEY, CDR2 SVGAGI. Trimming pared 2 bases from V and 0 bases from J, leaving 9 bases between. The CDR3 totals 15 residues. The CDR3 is CASSYRGKSTDTQYF. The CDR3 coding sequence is TGTGCCAGCAGTTACCGGGGAAAAAGCACAGATACGCAGTATTTT.

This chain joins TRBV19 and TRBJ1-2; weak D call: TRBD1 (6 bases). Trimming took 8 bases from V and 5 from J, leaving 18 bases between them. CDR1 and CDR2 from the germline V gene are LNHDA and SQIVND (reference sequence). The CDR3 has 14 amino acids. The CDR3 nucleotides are TGTGCCAGTTCCAGGGACACTTCGGGGTATGGCTACACCTTC. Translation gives CASSRDTSGYGYTF.

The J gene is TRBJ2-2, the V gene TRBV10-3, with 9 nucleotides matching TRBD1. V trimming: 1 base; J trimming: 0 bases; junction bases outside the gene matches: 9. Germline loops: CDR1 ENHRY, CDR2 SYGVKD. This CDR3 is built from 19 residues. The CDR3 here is CAISEFSPRDRANTGELFF. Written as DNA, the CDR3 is TGTGCCATCAGTGAGTTCTCGCCGCGGGACAGGGCGAACACCGGGGAGCTGTTTTTT.

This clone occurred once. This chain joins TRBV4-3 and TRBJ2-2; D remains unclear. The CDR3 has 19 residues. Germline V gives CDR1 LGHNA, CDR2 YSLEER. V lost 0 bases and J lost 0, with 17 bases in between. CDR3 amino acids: CASSQDPAGTSANTGELFF. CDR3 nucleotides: TGCGCCAGCAGCCAAGATCCGGCAGGAACCTCCGCGAACACCGGGGAGCTGTTTTTT.

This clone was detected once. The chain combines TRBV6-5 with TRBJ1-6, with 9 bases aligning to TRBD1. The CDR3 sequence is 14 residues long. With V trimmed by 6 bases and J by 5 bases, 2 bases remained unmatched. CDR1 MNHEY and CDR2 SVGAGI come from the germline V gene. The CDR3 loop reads CASRGTGNNSPLHF. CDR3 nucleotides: TGTGCCAGCAGGGGGACAGGGAATAATTCACCCCTCCACTTT.

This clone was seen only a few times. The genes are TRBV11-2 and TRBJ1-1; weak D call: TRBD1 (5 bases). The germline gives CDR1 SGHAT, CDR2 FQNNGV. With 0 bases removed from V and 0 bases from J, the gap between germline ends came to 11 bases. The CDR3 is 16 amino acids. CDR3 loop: CASSLDPRALNTEAFF. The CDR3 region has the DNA TGTGCCAGCAGCTTAGACCCCAGGGCCCTGAACACTGAAGCTTTCTTT.

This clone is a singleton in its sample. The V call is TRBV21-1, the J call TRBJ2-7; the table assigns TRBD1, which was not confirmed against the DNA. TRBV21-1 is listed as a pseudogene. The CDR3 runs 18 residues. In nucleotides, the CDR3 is TGTGCCAGCAGAAACCAAGAGGGGGTTACGGATCCCTCCTACGAGCAGTACTTC. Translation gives CASRNQEGVTDPSYEQYF.

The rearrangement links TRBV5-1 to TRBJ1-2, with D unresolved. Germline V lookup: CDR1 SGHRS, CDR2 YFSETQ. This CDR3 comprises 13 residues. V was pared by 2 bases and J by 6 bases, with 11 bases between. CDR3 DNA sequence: TGCGCCAGCAGCTTATCAGGAGGTAATGGCTACACCTTC. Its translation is CASSLSGGNGYTF.

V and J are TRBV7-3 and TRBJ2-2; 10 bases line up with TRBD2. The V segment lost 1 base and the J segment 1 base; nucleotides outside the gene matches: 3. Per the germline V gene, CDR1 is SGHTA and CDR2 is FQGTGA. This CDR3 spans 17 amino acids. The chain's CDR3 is CASSLRPSGGNTGELFF. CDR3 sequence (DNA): TGTGCCAGCAGCTTAAGGCCTAGCGGGGGGAACACCGGGGAGCTGTTTTTT.

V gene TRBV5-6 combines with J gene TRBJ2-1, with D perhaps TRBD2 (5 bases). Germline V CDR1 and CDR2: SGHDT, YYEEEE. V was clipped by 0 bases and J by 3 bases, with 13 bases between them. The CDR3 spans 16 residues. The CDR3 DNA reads TGTGCCAGCAGCTTGGAAGCGGCTCGGGGCTACAATGAGCAGTTCTTC. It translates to CASSLEAARGYNEQFF.

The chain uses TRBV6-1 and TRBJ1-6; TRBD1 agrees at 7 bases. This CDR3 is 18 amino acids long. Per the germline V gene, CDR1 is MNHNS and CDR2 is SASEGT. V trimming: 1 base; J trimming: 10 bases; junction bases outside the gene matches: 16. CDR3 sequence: CASSEGWITGVNRSPLHF. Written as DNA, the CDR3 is TGTGCCAGCAGTGAAGGATGGATTACAGGGGTGAACAGGTCACCCCTCCACTTT.

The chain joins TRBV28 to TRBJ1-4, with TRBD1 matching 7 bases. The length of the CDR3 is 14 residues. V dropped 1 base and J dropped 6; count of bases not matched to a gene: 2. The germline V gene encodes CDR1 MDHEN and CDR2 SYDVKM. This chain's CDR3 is CASSLSGTDEKLFF. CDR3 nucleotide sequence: TGTGCCAGCAGTTTATCGGGGACAGATGAAAAACTGTTTTTT. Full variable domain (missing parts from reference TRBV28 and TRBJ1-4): DVKVTQSSRYLVKRTGEKVFLECVQDMDHENMFWYRQDPGLGLRLIYFSYDVKMKEKGDIPEGYSVSREKKERFSLILESASTNQTSMYLCASSLSGTDEKLFFGSGTQLSVL.

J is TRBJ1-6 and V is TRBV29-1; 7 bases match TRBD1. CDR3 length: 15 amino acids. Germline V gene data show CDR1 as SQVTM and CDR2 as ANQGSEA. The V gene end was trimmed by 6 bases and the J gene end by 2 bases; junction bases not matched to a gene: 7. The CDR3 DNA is TGCAGCGTGACCACAGGGGACCCCTATAATTCACCCCTCCACTTT. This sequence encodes CSVTTGDPYNSPLHF.

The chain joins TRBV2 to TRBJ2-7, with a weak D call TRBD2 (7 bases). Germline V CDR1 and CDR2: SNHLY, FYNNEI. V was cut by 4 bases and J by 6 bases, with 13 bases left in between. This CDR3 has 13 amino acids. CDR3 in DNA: TGTGCCAGCAGTGGGGGGGGCAGGGGCGAGCAGTACTTC. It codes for CASSGGGRGEQYF.

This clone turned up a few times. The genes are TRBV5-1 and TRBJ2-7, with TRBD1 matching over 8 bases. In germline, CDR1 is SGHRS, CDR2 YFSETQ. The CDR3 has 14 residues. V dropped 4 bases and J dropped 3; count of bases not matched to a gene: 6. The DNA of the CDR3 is TGCGCCAGCAGCACTGGACAGGGAGTCTACGAGCAGTACTTC. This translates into CASSTGQGVYEQYF.

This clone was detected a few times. The CDR3 sequence: CASSVVGDTYTGELFF. CDR3 DNA: TGTGCCAGCAGCGTAGTGGGGGACACCTACACCGGGGAGCTGTTTTTT. The rearrangement joins TRBV9 to TRBJ2-2, with D perhaps TRBD1 (6 bases). With 0 bases removed from V and 3 bases from J, the gap between germline ends came to 12 bases. The CDR3 runs 16 residues. The germline gives CDR1 SGDLS, CDR2 YYNGEE.

The chain's CDR3 is CASSYTRTGGSTDTQYF. The CDR3 nucleotides read TGTGCCAGCAGCTACACCAGGACAGGGGGGAGCACAGATACGCAGTATTTT. The chain employs TRBV7-8 and TRBJ2-3; 10 bases map to TRBD1. This CDR3 has 17 amino acids. Germline V CDR1 and CDR2: SGHVS, FQNEAQ. V gave up 4 bases and J gave up 0 bases; unmatched junction bases: 7.

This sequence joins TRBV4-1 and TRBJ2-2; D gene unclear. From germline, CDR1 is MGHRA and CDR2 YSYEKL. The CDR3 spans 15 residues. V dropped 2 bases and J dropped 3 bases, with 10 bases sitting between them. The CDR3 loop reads CASSQTHRDTGELFF. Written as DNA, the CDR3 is TGCGCCAGCAGCCAAACCCACAGAGACACCGGGGAGCTGTTTTTT.

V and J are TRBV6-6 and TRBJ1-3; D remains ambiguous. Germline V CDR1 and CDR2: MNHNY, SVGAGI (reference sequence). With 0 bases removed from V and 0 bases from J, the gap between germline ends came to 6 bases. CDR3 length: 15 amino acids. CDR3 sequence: CASSYSRDSGNTIYF. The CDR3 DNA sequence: TGTGCCAGCAGTTACTCGAGAGACTCTGGAAACACCATATATTTT.

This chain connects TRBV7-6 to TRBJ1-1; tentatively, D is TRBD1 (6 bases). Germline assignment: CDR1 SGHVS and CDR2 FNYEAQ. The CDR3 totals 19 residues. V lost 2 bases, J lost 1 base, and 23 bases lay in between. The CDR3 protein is CASSLTPVGGAQGNTEAFF. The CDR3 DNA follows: TGTGCCAGCAGCTTAACCCCGGTGGGGGGGGCGCAGGGGAACACTGAAGCTTTCTTT.

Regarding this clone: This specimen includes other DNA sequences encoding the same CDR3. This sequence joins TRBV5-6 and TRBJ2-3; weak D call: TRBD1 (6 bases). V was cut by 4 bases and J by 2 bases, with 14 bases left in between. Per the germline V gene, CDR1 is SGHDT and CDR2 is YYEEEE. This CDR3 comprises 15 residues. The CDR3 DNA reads TGTGCCAGCAGCCCCCGGACAGAACACACAGATACGCAGTATTTT. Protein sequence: CASSPRTEHTDTQYF.